The clone carrying this T cell receptor (beta chain) occurred many times. These data originate in a study of molecular identifiers for immune sequencing clone quantification. A single record per CDR3 protein comes from TCRdb applying MiXCR to the PCR reads. This table holds about 300,000 distinct CDR3 sequences, 20% to 25% found once. The CDR3 spans 12 residues. CDR1 SNHLY and CDR2 FYNNEI come from the germline V gene. Trimming stripped 6 bases from V and 2 bases from J, with 8 bases between. This clonotype originated in a human donor in good health. Some libraries in this study had Jurkat cell RNA spiked in. V and J are TRBV2 and TRBJ2-7, with a tentative D call TRBD1 (6 bases). The sample taken for sequencing was naive CD8+ T cells from blood, with Jurkat cell RNA spiked in. Documented subset: FACS-sorted CD8+CD4-CCR7+CD45RA+ naive T cells. The CDR3 protein is CASSGQTYEQYF. Here the CDR3 DNA reads TGTGCCAGCAGCGGACAGACCTACGAGCAGTACTTC.